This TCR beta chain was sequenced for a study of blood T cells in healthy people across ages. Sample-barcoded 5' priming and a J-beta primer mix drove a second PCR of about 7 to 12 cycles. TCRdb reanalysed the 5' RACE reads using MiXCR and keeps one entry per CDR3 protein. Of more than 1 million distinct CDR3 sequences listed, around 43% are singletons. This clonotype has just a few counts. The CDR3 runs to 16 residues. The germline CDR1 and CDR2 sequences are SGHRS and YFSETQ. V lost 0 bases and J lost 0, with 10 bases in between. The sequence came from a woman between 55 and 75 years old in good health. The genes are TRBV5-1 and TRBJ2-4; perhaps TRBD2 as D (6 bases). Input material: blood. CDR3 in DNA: TGCGCCAGCAGCTTGGGGGGTAGCGGAGCCAAAAACATTCAGTACTTC. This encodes CASSLGGSGAKNIQYF.